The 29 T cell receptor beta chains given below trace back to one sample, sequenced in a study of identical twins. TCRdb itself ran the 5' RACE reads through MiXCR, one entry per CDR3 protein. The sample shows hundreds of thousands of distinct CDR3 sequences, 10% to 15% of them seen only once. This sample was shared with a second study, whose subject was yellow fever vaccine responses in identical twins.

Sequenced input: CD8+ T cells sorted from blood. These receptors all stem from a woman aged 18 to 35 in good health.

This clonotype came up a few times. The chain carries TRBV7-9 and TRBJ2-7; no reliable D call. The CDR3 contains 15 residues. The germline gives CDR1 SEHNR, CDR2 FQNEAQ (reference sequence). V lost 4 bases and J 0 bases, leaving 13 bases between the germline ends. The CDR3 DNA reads TGTGCCAGCAGCTCCACGGACGGTAGCTCCTACGAGCAGTACGTC. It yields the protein CASSSTDGSSYEQYV.

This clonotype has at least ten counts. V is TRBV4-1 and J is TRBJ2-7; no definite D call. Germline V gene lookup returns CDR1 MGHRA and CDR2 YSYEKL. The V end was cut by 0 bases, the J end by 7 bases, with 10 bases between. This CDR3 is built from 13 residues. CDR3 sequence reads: CASSQDLSGEQYF. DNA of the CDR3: TGCGCCAGCAGCCAAGATTTGAGTGGGGAGCAGTACTTC.

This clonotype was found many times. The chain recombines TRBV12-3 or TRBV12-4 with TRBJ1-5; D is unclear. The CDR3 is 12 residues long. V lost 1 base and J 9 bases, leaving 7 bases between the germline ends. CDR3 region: CASSLGHRPQHF. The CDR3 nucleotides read TGTGCCAGCAGTTTAGGGCACCGGCCCCAGCATTTT.

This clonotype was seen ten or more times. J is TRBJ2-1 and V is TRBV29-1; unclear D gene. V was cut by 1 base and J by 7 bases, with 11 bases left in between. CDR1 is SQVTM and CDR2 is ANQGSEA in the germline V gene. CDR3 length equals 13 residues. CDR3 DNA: TGCAGCGTTGAAGGGTCGCCTGGGAATGAGCAGTTCTTC. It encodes CSVEGSPGNEQFF.

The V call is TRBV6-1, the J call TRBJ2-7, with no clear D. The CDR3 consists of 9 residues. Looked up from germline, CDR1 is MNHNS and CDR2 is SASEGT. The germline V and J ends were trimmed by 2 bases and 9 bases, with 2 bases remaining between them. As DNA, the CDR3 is TGTGCCAGCAGTGAATGGCAGTACGTC. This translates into CASSEWQYV.

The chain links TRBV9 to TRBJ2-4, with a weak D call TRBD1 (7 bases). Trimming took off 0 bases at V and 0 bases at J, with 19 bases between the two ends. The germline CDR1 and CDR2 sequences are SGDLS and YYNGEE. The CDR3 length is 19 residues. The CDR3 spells CASSVDDRDSYLAKNIQYF. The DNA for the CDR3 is TGTGCCAGCAGCGTAGACGACAGGGACTCATATCTAGCCAAAAACATTCAGTACTTC.

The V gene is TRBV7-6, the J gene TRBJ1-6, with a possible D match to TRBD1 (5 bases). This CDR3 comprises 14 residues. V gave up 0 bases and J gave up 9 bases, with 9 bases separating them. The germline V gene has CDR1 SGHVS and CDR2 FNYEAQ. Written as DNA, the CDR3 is TGTGCCAGCAGCTTAGCAGGGGAAAGTTCACCCCTCCACTTT. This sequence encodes CASSLAGESSPLHF.

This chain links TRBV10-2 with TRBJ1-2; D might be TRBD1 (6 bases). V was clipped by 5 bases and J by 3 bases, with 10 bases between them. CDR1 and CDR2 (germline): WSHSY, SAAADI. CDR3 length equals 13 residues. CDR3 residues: CASSTQGYYGYTF. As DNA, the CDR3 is TGCGCCAGCAGTACACAGGGCTACTATGGCTACACCTTC.

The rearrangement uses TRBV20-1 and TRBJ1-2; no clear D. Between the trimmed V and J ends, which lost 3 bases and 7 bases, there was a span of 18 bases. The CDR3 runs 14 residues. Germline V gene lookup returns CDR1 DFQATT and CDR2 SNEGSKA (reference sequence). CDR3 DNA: TGCAGTGCTAGCGAGGGCAGTCAGGTCTCTGGCTACACCTTC. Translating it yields CSASEGSQVSGYTF.

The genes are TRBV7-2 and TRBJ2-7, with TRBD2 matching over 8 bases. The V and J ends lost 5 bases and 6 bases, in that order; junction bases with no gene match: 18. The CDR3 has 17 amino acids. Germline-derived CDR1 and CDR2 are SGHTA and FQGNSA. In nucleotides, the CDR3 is TGTGCCAGCAGCAAATCCGGGGAGCGGGAGATCCCATCCGAGCAGTACTTC. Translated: CASSKSGEREIPSEQYF.

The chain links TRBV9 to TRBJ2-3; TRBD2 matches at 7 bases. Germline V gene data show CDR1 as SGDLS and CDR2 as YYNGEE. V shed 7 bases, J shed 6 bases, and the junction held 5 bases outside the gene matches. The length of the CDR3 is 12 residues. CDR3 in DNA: TGTGCCAGCGGAGCGGGGACGGATACGCAGTATTTT. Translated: CASGAGTDTQYF.

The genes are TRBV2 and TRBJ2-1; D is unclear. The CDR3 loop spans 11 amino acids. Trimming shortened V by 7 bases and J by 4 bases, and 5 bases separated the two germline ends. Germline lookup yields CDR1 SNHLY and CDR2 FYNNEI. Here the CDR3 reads CASIQYNEQFF. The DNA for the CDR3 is TGTGCCAGCATACAGTACAATGAGCAGTTCTTC.

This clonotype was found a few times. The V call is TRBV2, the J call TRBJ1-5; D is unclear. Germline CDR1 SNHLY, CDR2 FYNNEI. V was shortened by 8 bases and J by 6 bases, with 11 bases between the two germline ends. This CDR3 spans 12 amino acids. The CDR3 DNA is TGTGCCAGCGGGGTTTTCTGTCAGCCCCAGCATTTT. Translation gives CASGVFCQPQHF.

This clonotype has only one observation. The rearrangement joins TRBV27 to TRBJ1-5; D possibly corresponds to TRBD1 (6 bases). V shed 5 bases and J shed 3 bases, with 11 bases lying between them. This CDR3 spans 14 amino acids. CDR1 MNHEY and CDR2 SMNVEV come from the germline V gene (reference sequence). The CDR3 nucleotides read TGTGCCAGCAGTCCGACAGGTTACAATCAGCCCCAGCATTTT. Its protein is CASSPTGYNQPQHF.

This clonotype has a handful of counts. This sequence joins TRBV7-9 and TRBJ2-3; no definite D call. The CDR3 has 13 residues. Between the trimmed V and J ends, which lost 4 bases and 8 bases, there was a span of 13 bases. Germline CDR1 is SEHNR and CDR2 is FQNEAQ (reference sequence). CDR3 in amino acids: CASSSSPPGTQYF. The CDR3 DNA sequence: TGTGCCAGCAGCTCATCCCCCCCGGGTACGCAGTATTTT.

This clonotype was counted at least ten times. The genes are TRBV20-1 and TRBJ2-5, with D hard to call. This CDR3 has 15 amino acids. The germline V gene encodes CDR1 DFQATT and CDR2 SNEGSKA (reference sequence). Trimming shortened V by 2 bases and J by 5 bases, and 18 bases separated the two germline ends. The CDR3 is CSARRELRREETQYF. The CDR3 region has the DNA TGCAGTGCTAGAAGGGAACTCAGGAGAGAGGAGACCCAGTACTTC.

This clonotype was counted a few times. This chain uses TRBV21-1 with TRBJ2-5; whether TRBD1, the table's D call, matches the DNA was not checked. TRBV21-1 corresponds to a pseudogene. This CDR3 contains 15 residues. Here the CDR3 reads CASREPSSCGETQYF. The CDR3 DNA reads TGTGCCAGCAGAGAACCGAGCTCCTGTGGGGAGACCCAGTACTTC.

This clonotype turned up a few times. The CDR3 DNA reads as TGCAGTGCCCTTGGGCAGAGCTCCTACAATGAGCAGTTCTTC. It specifies CSALGQSSYNEQFF. The chain uses TRBV20-1 and TRBJ2-1; D gene unclear. V was pared by 6 bases and J by 0 bases, with 12 bases between. The germline CDR1 and CDR2 sequences are DFQATT and SNEGSKA (reference sequence). CDR3 length equals 14 residues.

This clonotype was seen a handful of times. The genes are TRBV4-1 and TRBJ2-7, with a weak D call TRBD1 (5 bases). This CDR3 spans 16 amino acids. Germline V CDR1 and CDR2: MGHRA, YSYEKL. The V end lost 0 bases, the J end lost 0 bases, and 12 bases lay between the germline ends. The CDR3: CASSQDSNRYSYEQYF. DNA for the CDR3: TGCGCCAGCAGCCAAGACTCCAACAGGTACTCCTACGAGCAGTACTTC.

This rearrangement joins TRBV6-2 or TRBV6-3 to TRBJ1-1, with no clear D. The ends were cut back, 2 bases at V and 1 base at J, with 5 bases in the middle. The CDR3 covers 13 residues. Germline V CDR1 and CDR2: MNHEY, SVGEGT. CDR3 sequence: CASSYAENTEAFF. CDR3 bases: TGTGCCAGCAGTTACGCAGAGAACACTGAAGCTTTCTTT.

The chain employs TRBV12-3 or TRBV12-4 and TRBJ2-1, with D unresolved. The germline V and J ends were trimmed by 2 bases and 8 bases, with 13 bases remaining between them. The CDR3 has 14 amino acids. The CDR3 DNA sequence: TGTGCCAGCAGTTTACGATCTCCCCGAGATGAGCAGTTCTTC. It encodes CASSLRSPRDEQFF.

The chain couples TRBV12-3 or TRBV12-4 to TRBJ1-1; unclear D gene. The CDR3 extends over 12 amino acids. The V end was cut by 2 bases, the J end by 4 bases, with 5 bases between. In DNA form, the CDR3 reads TGTGCCAGCAGTTTAAGCACCACTGAAGCTTTCTTT. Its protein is CASSLSTTEAFF.

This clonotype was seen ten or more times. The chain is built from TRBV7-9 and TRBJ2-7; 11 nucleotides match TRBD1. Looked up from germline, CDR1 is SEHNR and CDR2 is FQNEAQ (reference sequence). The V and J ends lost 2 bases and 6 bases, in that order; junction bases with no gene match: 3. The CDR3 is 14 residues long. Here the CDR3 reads CASSLPGTGGEQYV. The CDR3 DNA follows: TGTGCCAGCAGCTTACCCGGGACAGGGGGCGAGCAGTACGTC.

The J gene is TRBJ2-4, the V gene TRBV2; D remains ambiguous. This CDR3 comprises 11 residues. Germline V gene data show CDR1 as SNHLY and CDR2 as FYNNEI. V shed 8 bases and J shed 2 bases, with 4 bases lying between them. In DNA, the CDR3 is TGTGCCAGCTTGACCAAAAACATTCAGTACTTC. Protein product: CASLTKNIQYF.

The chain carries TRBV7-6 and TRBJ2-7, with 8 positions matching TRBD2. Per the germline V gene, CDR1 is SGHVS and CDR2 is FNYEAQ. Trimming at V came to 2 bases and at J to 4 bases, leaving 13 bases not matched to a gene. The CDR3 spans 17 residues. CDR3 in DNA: TGTGCCAGCAGCTTAATGGAGATCGGCGGGAGGCGGTACGAGCAGTACTTC. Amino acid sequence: CASSLMEIGGRRYEQYF.

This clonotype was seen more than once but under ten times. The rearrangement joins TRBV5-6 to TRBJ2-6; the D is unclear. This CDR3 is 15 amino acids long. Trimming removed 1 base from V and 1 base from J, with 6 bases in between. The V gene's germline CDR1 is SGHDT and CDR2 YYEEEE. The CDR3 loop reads CASSLWGSGANVLTF. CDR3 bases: TGTGCCAGCAGCTTGTGGGGTTCTGGGGCCAACGTCCTGACTTTC.

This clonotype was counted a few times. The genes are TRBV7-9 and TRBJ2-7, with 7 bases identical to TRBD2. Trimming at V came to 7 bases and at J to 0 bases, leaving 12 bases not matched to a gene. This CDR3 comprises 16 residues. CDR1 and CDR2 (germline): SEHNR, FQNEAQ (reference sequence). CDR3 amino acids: CASTKGRSGNSYEQYF. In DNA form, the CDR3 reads TGTGCCAGCACCAAGGGAAGGAGCGGGAACTCCTACGAGCAGTACTTC.

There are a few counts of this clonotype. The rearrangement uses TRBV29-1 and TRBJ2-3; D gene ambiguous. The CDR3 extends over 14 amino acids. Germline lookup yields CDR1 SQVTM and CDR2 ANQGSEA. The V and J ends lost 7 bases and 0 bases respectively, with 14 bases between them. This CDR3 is CSADPYLSTDTQYF. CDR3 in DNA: TGCAGCGCCGACCCTTACCTTAGCACAGATACGCAGTATTTT.

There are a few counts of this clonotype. The CDR3 sequence: CASSLTRGPGELFF. The DNA for the CDR3 is TGTGCCAGCAGTTTAACCAGGGGGCCCGGGGAGCTGTTTTTT. The rearrangement uses TRBV12-3 or TRBV12-4 and TRBJ2-2, with 8 bases fitting TRBD1. After removal of 2 bases from V and 6 bases from J, the junction contained 2 bases not matched to a gene. The CDR3 length is 14 residues.